The 7 T cell receptor beta chains in this list originate from one sample, sequenced in a study of T cell responses to AZD1222 COVID-19 vaccine (dated by TCRdb to about 2021). Library generation was performed with the immunoSEQ multiplex PCR assay. TCRdb took this table from immuneACCESS and kept in-frame rearrangements with V and J called. Such tables lack part of the clones; where checked against another copy, unresolved V genes explain under half of the gap, and the rest is unexplained. This sample is represented by about 100,000 clones; 80% to 90% of them were singletons. Of the sample, more than 15% falls within the top ten clones. The time point label, read with the paper, signifies: baseline before first vaccination. The sample in question was peripheral blood, obtained on day 0 of AZD1222 vaccination. The receptors originated from an adult in good health.

The chain uses TRBV7-8 and TRBJ1-6; D unclear. The CDR3 contains 14 residues. V was clipped by 5 bases and J by 7 bases, with 12 bases between them. Germline CDR1 SGHVS, CDR2 FQNEAQ. The CDR3 here is CASSRAGFNSPLHF. CDR3 sequence (DNA): TGTGCCAGCAGCCGAGCGGGATTCAATTCACCCCTCCACTTT.

This sequence joins TRBV10-3 and TRBJ2-5; D not certain. The germline V and J ends were trimmed by 0 bases and 1 base, with 21 bases remaining between them. The CDR3 length is 19 residues. Germline V gene sequence: CDR1 ENHRY, CDR2 SYGVKD. CDR3 nucleotide sequence: TGTGCCATCAGTGAGTCGACGCGTAGGATACCCAACTTCCAAGAGACCCAGTACTTC. Residues: CAISESTRRIPNFQETQYF.

This clone was seen a handful of times. This chain connects TRBV7-9 to TRBJ1-2; TRBD1 aligns across 8 bases. This CDR3 comprises 13 residues. Germline CDR1 SEHNR, CDR2 FQNEAQ (reference sequence). The V segment lost 5 bases and the J segment 6 bases; nucleotides outside the gene matches: 5. Here the CDR3 reads CASSPSDRDGYTF. In nucleotides, the CDR3 is TGTGCCAGCAGCCCGTCGGACAGGGATGGCTACACCTTC.

V and J are TRBV3-1 (or the pseudogene TRBV3-2) and TRBJ1-2; a possible D gene is TRBD1 (5 bases). This CDR3 is 12 amino acids long. Germline V gene sequence: CDR1 LGHDT, CDR2 YNNKEL (reference sequence). V lost 1 base and J 8 bases, leaving 8 bases between the germline ends. The CDR3 DNA reads as TGTGCCAGCAGCCAAGTAGGGGACGGCTACACCTTC. Encoded protein: CASSQVGDGYTF.

The rearrangement links TRBV11-1 to TRBJ1-1; 7 bases are shared with TRBD1. CDR3 size: 15 residues. V was clipped by 5 bases and J by 6 bases; unmatched bases: 12. The V gene's germline CDR1 is SGHAT and CDR2 FQDESV (reference sequence). The CDR3 loop is CASSRGTVILAEAFF. In nucleotides, the CDR3 is TGTGCCAGCAGCCGCGGGACAGTTATTCTCGCTGAAGCTTTCTTT.

This chain links TRBV11-2 with TRBJ2-3, with D possibly being TRBD2 (6 bases). The CDR3 spans 15 residues. V shed 7 bases and J shed 2 bases, with 16 bases lying between them. Germline values: CDR1 SGHAT, CDR2 FQNNGV. The CDR3 DNA reads TGTGCCAGCAACTCACCCCGGGGACTCACAGATACGCAGTATTTT. Its translation: CASNSPRGLTDTQYF.

The chain is built from TRBV23-1 and TRBJ1-1; D possibly corresponds to TRBD1 (5 bases). Being an ORF, TRBV23-1 has a function that is uncertain. This CDR3 spans 14 amino acids. The V end lost 7 bases, the J end lost 1 base, and 13 bases lay between the germline ends. The CDR3 bases are TGCGCCAGCACCACACCGGGGGAGAACACTGAAGCTTTCTTT. The encoded protein is CASTTPGENTEAFF.